The source of this TCR beta chain is a study of blood T cell repertoires in COVID-19. In the source study's methods: It was from reference gene primer amplification that nucleated cell counts were estimated. The assay was immunoSEQ multiplex PCR, and TCRdb's table has in-frame clones only and misses some. Clone size and the V and J calls come from that table; the DNA yielded D and trimming. The sample carries some 250,000 clones, more than 80% recorded once. In Seattle, patients joined the study during active infection and were tracked longitudinally. This clone appeared once. The CDR3 length is 15 residues. The germline V gene encodes CDR1 KGHSH and CDR2 LQKENI. J was trimmed by 8 bases and V by 4 bases; bases with no gene match: 7.

The source of this sequence is a woman older than 75 with COVID-19, enrolled during active disease. The sequenced sample was peripheral blood. This chain uses TRBV18 with TRBJ1-6; 8 nucleotides line up with TRBD1. As DNA, the CDR3 is TGTGCCAGCTCACAGGGACAGGTTTCCTATTCACCCCTCCACTTT. It encodes CASSQGQVSYSPLHF. Complete variable domain (other parts from reference TRBV18 and TRBJ1-6): NAGVMQNPRHLVRRRGQEARLRCSPMKGHSHVYWYRQLPEEGLKFMVYLQKENIIDESGMPKERFSAEFPKEGPSILRIQQVVRGDSAAYFCASSQGQVSYSPLHFGNGTRLTVT.